These T cell receptor beta chains were read from a single sample in a study of blood T cell repertoires in COVID-19. Assay used: immunoSEQ multiplex PCR; TCRdb lists only in-frame clones, some missing. The sample has 73,000 or so clones, around four fifths seen once. Input material: peripheral blood. The receptor source for this set is a man aged 45-65 years with active COVID-19. The CDR3 runs from the conserved cysteine through the conserved F or W. D genes are given only for firm matches. The size entry is marked missing in some rows and otherwise reads once, few, many or a size class.

d_call: NA; v_call: TRBV5-1; clone_size: few; j_call: TRBJ2-5; cdr3_nt: TGCGCCAGCAGCTTTAGGGGCAGGGAGACCCAGTACTTC; cdr3_aa: CASSFRGRETQYF
d_call: NA; v_call: TRBV6-4; clone_size: NA; j_call: TRBJ2-2; cdr3_nt: TGTGCCAGCAGTTTGGGACTTAACACCGGGGAGCTGTTTTTT; cdr3_aa: CASSLGLNTGELFF
d_call: TRBD2; v_call: TRBV6-2/TRBV6-3; clone_size: once; j_call: TRBJ2-2; cdr3_nt: TGTGCCAGCAGTTACTTTAGCGGGATCGGGGAGCTGTTTTTT; cdr3_aa: CASSYFSGIGELFF
d_call: NA; v_call: TRBV6-5; clone_size: few; j_call: TRBJ1-2; cdr3_nt: TGTGCCAGCAGTCGAGGGGGTTATGGCTACACCTTC; cdr3_aa: CASSRGGYGYTF
d_call: TRBD1; v_call: TRBV28; clone_size: NA; j_call: TRBJ1-3; cdr3_nt: TGTGCCAGCAGTGCCGTGGGACAGGGGGTTACGGGAAACACCATATATTTT; cdr3_aa: CASSAVGQGVTGNTIYF
d_call: NA; v_call: TRBV19; clone_size: few; j_call: TRBJ1-5; cdr3_nt: TGTGCCAGTACCGCGGGGGGCGTGAGGAATCAGCCCCAGCATTTT; cdr3_aa: CASTAGGVRNQPQHF
d_call: NA; v_call: TRBV7-2; clone_size: few; j_call: TRBJ2-5; cdr3_nt: TGTGCCAGCAGCCCCGGGTCCCCGGGGGAGACCCAGTACTTC; cdr3_aa: CASSPGSPGETQYF
d_call: NA; v_call: TRBV6-2/TRBV6-3; clone_size: NA; j_call: TRBJ1-1; cdr3_nt: TGTGCCAGCAGTAACAACCGGGTCCACACTGAAGCTTTCTTT; cdr3_aa: CASSNNRVHTEAFF
d_call: NA; v_call: TRBV24-1; clone_size: NA; j_call: TRBJ2-7; cdr3_nt: TGTGCCACCAGCCCGAGGGGCGGGACCTACGAGCAGTACTTC; cdr3_aa: CATSPRGGTYEQYF
d_call: TRBD2; v_call: TRBV10-3; clone_size: NA; j_call: TRBJ2-3; cdr3_nt: TGTGCCATCAGTGGGACTAGCGGAGGGGGCACAGATACGCAGTATTTT; cdr3_aa: CAISGTSGGGTDTQYF
d_call: NA; v_call: TRBV7-9; clone_size: NA; j_call: TRBJ2-5; cdr3_nt: TGTGCCAGCAGCTTAAATCTAGGGGCCAGCAAATATCTCCAAGAGACCCAGTACTTC; cdr3_aa: CASSLNLGASKYLQETQYF
d_call: TRBD1; v_call: TRBV5-1; clone_size: NA; j_call: TRBJ2-5; cdr3_nt: TGCGCCAGCAGCTTGGCCGGGGACAGGGAAGAGACCCAGTACTTC; cdr3_aa: CASSLAGDREETQYF
d_call: TRBD1; v_call: TRBV7-9; clone_size: NA; j_call: TRBJ1-2; cdr3_nt: TGTGCCAGCAGCACCTTACAGGGGCGGAACTATGGCTACACCTTC; cdr3_aa: CASSTLQGRNYGYTF